Below, 16 T cell receptor beta chains from the same sample are listed, as sequenced in a study of identical twins. MiXCR was run by TCRdb on the 5' RACE reads, yielding one entry per CDR3 protein. The table has 350,000 or so distinct CDR3 sequences, about 12% seen once. These data also formed part of another study, on yellow fever vaccine responses in identical twins.

Sequencing was performed on CD8+ T cells sorted from blood. The receptors shown here come from a woman aged 18-29 years in good health.

This clonotype came up many times. V is TRBV12-3 or TRBV12-4 and J is TRBJ2-7, with TRBD2 matching over 12 bases. V was clipped by 8 bases and J by 3 bases; unmatched bases: 5. The CDR3 covers 14 residues. The CDR3, as DNA: TGTGCCAGCGGACTAGCGGGGAACAACTACGAGCAGTACTTC. It yields the protein CASGLAGNNYEQYF.

The genes are TRBV29-1 and TRBJ2-1, with 9 bases matching TRBD1. The J segment lost 9 bases and the V segment lost 2 bases, leaving 11 bases of the junction unmatched. This CDR3 contains 15 residues. Germline V gene lookup returns CDR1 SQVTM and CDR2 ANQGSEA. CDR3 nucleotides: TGCAGCGTTGAACGGACAGGGGAAGTTTCGGGTGAGCAGTTCTTC. Translating it yields CSVERTGEVSGEQFF.

V usage is TRBV20-1 and J usage is TRBJ1-1; D gene uncertain. V shed 5 bases and J shed 2 bases, with 12 bases lying between them. This CDR3 is built from 13 residues. Germline assignment: CDR1 DFQATT and CDR2 SNEGSKA (reference sequence). The CDR3 sequence is CSAGPGLNTEAFF. CDR3 sequence (DNA): TGCAGTGCTGGGCCTGGGCTTAACACTGAAGCTTTCTTT.

J is TRBJ1-6 and V is TRBV6-1, with D tentatively TRBD1 (5 bases). From germline, CDR1 is MNHNS and CDR2 SASEGT. This CDR3 spans 15 amino acids. V lost 4 bases and J lost 7, with 14 bases in between. The CDR3 bases are TGTGCCAGCAGTGCCGACTCCGGGGGAAATTCACCCCTCCACTTT. Residues: CASSADSGGNSPLHF.

The chain couples TRBV28 to TRBJ2-2, with 7 bases fitting TRBD2. CDR1 is MDHEN and CDR2 is SYDVKM in the germline V gene. V shed 0 bases and J 1 base; nucleotides not matched to a gene: 5. This CDR3 region has 17 residues. The CDR3 here is CASSLWRSGENTGELFF. The CDR3 DNA reads TGTGCCAGCAGTTTATGGAGGAGCGGGGAGAACACCGGGGAGCTGTTTTTT.

In this sample, this clonotype turned up a few times. The V gene is TRBV11-2, the J gene TRBJ2-7; D gene uncertain. Germline values: CDR1 SGHAT, CDR2 FQNNGV. V lost 5 bases and J 2 bases, leaving 4 bases between the germline ends. This CDR3 is built from 11 residues. CDR3 bases: TGTGCCAGCAGCCTCACCTACGAGCAGTACGTC. Its translation is CASSLTYEQYV.

This clonotype was observed a handful of times. The V and J genes are TRBV18 and TRBJ2-7, with D perhaps matching TRBD2 (5 bases). Deletions cut 0 bases from V and 2 bases from J, with 11 bases between. The germline V gene encodes CDR1 KGHSH and CDR2 LQKENI. This CDR3 has 15 amino acids. The CDR3 loop is CASSPPSGRTYEQYF. CDR3 nucleotides: TGTGCCAGCTCACCACCGTCTGGGAGAACCTACGAGCAGTACTTC.

Many counts were recorded for this clonotype. CDR3 DNA sequence: TGTGCCAGCAGTTACTCGGCTAGCGGGAGTGAGACCCAGTACTTC. Protein sequence: CASSYSASGSETQYF. V is TRBV6-2 or TRBV6-3 and J is TRBJ2-5, with 10 bases fitting TRBD2. Germline CDR1 and CDR2: MNHEY and SVGEGT. The CDR3 extends over 15 amino acids. V lost 0 bases, J lost 5 bases, and 3 bases stayed unmatched.

In its sample, this clonotype was seen a few times. The chain carries TRBV7-9 and TRBJ1-6, with 7 bases identical to TRBD1. Per germline, CDR1 SEHNR and CDR2 FQNEAQ (reference sequence). The V and J ends lost 0 bases and 12 bases, in that order; junction bases with no gene match: 8. This CDR3 is built from 15 residues. The CDR3 DNA reads as TGTGCCAGCAGCTTAGCGGACAGGCCGACGAAACCCCTCCACTTT. Its translation is CASSLADRPTKPLHF.

This clonotype was detected a few times. This sequence joins TRBV20-1 and TRBJ2-2; TRBD1 aligns across 9 bases. The CDR3 is made up of 17 amino acids. CDR1 is DFQATT, CDR2 SNEGSKA, per germline (reference sequence). V lost 0 bases to trimming and J lost 3 bases; unmatched junction nucleotides: 8. The CDR3 loop is CSARDPRTGADTGELFF. The CDR3 region has the DNA TGCAGTGCTAGAGATCCCCGGACAGGGGCGGACACCGGGGAGCTGTTTTTT.

The gene calls are TRBV6-5 and TRBJ2-5, with D possibly being TRBD2 (6 bases). Between the trimmed V and J ends, which lost 2 bases and 2 bases, there was a span of 12 bases. The germline V gene encodes CDR1 MNHEY and CDR2 SVGAGI. This CDR3 is built from 15 residues. The CDR3 DNA reads TGTGCCAGCAGTTACACTGGGGGGAGACAAGAGACCCAGTACTTC. It is translated as CASSYTGGRQETQYF.

This clonotype has just a few counts. The chain links TRBV20-1 to TRBJ2-7; TRBD2 is a possible D gene (5 bases). This CDR3 is built from 14 residues. Trimming left V 3 bases short and J 0 bases short, with 12 bases between. Looked up from germline, CDR1 is DFQATT and CDR2 is SNEGSKA (reference sequence). The CDR3 loop is CSASPIGISYEQYV. The CDR3, as DNA: TGCAGTGCTAGTCCGATCGGGATCTCCTACGAGCAGTACGTC.

This clonotype showed up many times. The chain couples TRBV5-5 to TRBJ2-7; either TRBD1 or TRBD2 may fit D (6 bases each). Germline CDR1 is SGHKS and CDR2 is YYEKEE (reference sequence). The CDR3 sequence is 15 residues long. Trimming took 4 bases from V and 0 from J, leaving 14 bases between them. CDR3 DNA: TGTGCCAGCAGCCGGGGGCAGGGGAGCTCCTACGAGCAGTACGTC. Its protein product is CASSRGQGSSYEQYV.

This clonotype was recorded at least ten times. This chain uses TRBV9 with TRBJ2-3; no reliable D call. Trimming pared 1 base from V and 3 bases from J, leaving 9 bases between. The germline CDR1 and CDR2 sequences are SGDLS and YYNGEE. The CDR3 contains 14 residues. CDR3 residues: CASSVKGGTDTQYF. The CDR3 DNA reads as TGTGCCAGCAGCGTAAAGGGTGGTACAGATACGCAGTATTTT. The full variable domain, rest sourced from reference TRBV9 and TRBJ2-3, is DSGVTQTPKHLITATGQRVTLRCSPRSGDLSVYWYQQSLDQGLQFLIQYYNGEERAKGNILERFSAQQFPDLHSELNLSSLELGDSALYFCASSVKGGTDTQYFGPGTRLTVL.

The chain couples TRBV9 to TRBJ2-5, with 11 bases lining up with TRBD1. V shed 4 bases, J shed 3 bases, and the junction held 8 bases outside the gene matches. Germline V CDR1 and CDR2: SGDLS, YYNGEE. This CDR3 has 16 amino acids. This CDR3 is CASSPGDRGYEETQYF. CDR3 nucleotide sequence: TGTGCCAGCAGCCCCGGGGACAGGGGGTATGAAGAGACCCAGTACTTC.

This clonotype was seen at least ten times. V is TRBV15 and J is TRBJ2-3; D remains ambiguous. From germline, CDR1 is LNHNV and CDR2 YYDKDF (reference sequence). Trimming left V 1 base short and J 4 bases short, with 12 bases between. The CDR3 sequence is 15 residues long. In DNA form, the CDR3 reads TGTGCCACCAGCAGAGTGGCGGCCGATTCAGATACGCAGTATTTT. Translated: CATSRVAADSDTQYF.